Shown below are 20 T cell receptor beta chains from a single sample sequenced in a study of neurological immune-mediated disorders (dated by TCRdb to about 2019). Libraries were made using 5' RACE. The instrument given in TCRdb is Illumina HiSeq 2500. The public reads were reprocessed in TCRdb via fastp at Q25 and MiXCR, keeping in-frame beta chains. A single entry per CDR3 protein holds the most common genes and DNA from its merged rows. This sample has roughly 70,000 distinct CDR3 sequences in its table, and around 4.2% of those were observed once. The top ten hold 1% to 1.5% of the sample. Material: PBMCs. Receptor source: a man younger than 45 with multiple sclerosis.

This clonotype occurred many times. The chain employs TRBV4-3 and TRBJ2-1; 9 bases are a match to TRBD1. Germline V lookup: CDR1 LGHNA, CDR2 YSLEER. Trimming at V came to 0 bases and at J to 9 bases, leaving 6 bases not matched to a gene. The CDR3 has 15 amino acids. CDR3 sequence (DNA): TGCGCCAGCAGCCAAGATGGGACAGGGCGGATTGAGCAGTTCTTC. Translation gives CASSQDGTGRIEQFF.

There are many counts of this clonotype. The chain uses TRBV20-1 and TRBJ2-7; no clear D gene. Germline V gene sequence: CDR1 DFQATT, CDR2 SNEGSKA (reference sequence). The CDR3 sequence is 11 residues long. Deletions cut 3 bases from V and 6 bases from J, with 9 bases between. CDR3 nucleotide sequence: TGCAGTGCTAGGCACGGGCTCGAGCAGTACTTC. Its translation: CSARHGLEQYF.

This clonotype was counted ten times or more. This rearrangement joins TRBV7-9 to TRBJ1-6, with a tentative D call TRBD1 (5 bases). Trimming cost V 4 bases and J 4 bases, with 17 bases left between them. Looked up from germline, CDR1 is SEHNR and CDR2 is FQNEAQ (reference sequence). The CDR3 contains 17 residues. CDR3 in amino acids: CASSSYNRGLYNSPLHF. In DNA, the CDR3 is TGTGCCAGCAGCTCTTACAATAGGGGACTGTATAATTCACCCCTCCACTTT.

This clonotype has at least ten counts. CDR3 sequence (DNA): TGCAGTGGGTATAGTCGTTTGACGCAGTATTTT. Translating it yields CSGYSRLTQYF. J is TRBJ2-3 and V is TRBV20-1; D gene ambiguous. CDR3 length equals 11 residues. Germline assignment: CDR1 DFQATT and CDR2 SNEGSKA (reference sequence). Between the trimmed V and J ends, which lost 7 bases and 9 bases, there was a span of 14 bases.

This clonotype appeared many times. The chain links TRBV15 to TRBJ2-5, with D perhaps being TRBD1 or TRBD2 (7 bases each). The CDR3 runs 17 residues. The germline V gene encodes CDR1 LNHNV and CDR2 YYDKDF (reference sequence). Trimming cost V 0 bases and J 4 bases, with 18 bases left between them. CDR3 residues: CATSRDHQGEGTETQYF. The DNA for the CDR3 is TGTGCCACCAGCAGAGATCATCAGGGGGAGGGGACAGAGACCCAGTACTTC. The full variable domain, rest sourced from reference TRBV15 and TRBJ2-5, is DAMVIQNPRYQVTQFGKPVTLSCSQTLNHNVMYWYQQKSSQAPKLLFHYYDKDFNNEADTPDNFQSRRPNTSFCFLDIRSPGLGDTAMYLCATSRDHQGEGTETQYFGPGTRLLVL.

This clonotype was observed many times. The chain recombines TRBV18 with TRBJ2-2, with D perhaps matching TRBD1 or TRBD2 (6 bases each). The germline V gene encodes CDR1 KGHSH and CDR2 LQKENI. This CDR3 is 15 amino acids long. The V and J ends lost 3 bases and 4 bases respectively, with 12 bases between them. CDR3 nucleotides: TGTGCCAGCTCACCGTCGGGGGCGAGCACCGGGGAGCTGTTTTTT. The encoded protein is CASSPSGASTGELFF.

This clonotype was seen repeatedly, ten times or more. V is TRBV5-1 and J is TRBJ1-1; D call uncertain. V lost 6 bases, J lost 1 base, and 10 bases lay in between. From germline, CDR1 is SGHRS and CDR2 YFSETQ. This CDR3 is built from 13 residues. The CDR3 nucleotides read TGCGCCAGCAAAAAGGGAGAGAACACTGAAGCTTTCTTT. Protein: CASKKGENTEAFF.

This clonotype was seen at least ten times. The chain joins TRBV27 to TRBJ1-2; TRBD1 agrees at 7 bases. After removal of 8 bases from V and 2 bases from J, the junction contained 5 bases not matched to a gene. The V gene's germline CDR1 is MNHEY and CDR2 SMNVEV (reference sequence). CDR3 length equals 13 residues. CDR3 region: CASGPGQNYGYTF. CDR3 bases: TGTGCCAGCGGTCCGGGACAGAACTATGGCTACACCTTC.

This clonotype has ten or more counts. The J gene is TRBJ2-1, the V gene TRBV6-1; D gene unclear. V gave up 5 bases and J gave up 4 bases, with 3 bases separating them. Germline lookup yields CDR1 MNHNS and CDR2 SASEGT. The CDR3 consists of 11 residues. DNA for the CDR3: TGTGCCAGCAGTAATTACAATGAGCAGTTCTTC. Translating it yields CASSNYNEQFF.

This clonotype was counted at least ten times. This chain joins TRBV6-5 and TRBJ2-5; D is unresolved. V was trimmed by 1 base and J by 5 bases, leaving 8 bases between them. The CDR3 runs 13 residues. Germline lookup yields CDR1 MNHEY and CDR2 SVGAGI. The CDR3 reads CASSYWLGETQYF. The CDR3 DNA is TGTGCCAGCAGTTACTGGCTAGGGGAGACCCAGTACTTC.

This clonotype was recorded many times. The rearrangement joins TRBV12-3 or TRBV12-4 to TRBJ2-7; 7 bases are shared with TRBD1. Trimming took 4 bases from V and 0 from J; bases not matched to a gene: 6. This CDR3 comprises 15 residues. The CDR3 DNA reads TGTGCCAGCAGTTACCAGAACAGGGGCTCCTACGAGCAGTACTTC. Its translation: CASSYQNRGSYEQYF.

This clonotype was counted at least ten times. This chain links TRBV29-1 with TRBJ2-7, with D perhaps matching TRBD2 (6 bases). Germline CDR1 reads SQVTM; CDR2 reads ANQGSEA. This CDR3 is built from 12 residues. Trimming pared 5 bases from V and 0 bases from J, leaving 8 bases between. Here the CDR3 reads CSVRESSYEQYF. The CDR3 coding sequence is TGCAGCGTTCGGGAGAGCTCCTACGAGCAGTACTTC.

This clonotype has ten or more counts. The genes are TRBV7-2 and TRBJ2-1; 14 nucleotides line up with TRBD2. The CDR3 length is 16 residues. V trimming: 5 bases; J trimming: 8 bases; junction bases outside the gene matches: 8. The germline V gene encodes CDR1 SGHTA and CDR2 FQGNSA. CDR3 DNA: TGTGCCAGCAGCGGAGGGACTAGCGGGGGTTTAGATGAGCAGTTCTTC. Translating gives CASSGGTSGGLDEQFF.

This clonotype was observed at least ten times. V usage is TRBV7-8 and J usage is TRBJ2-1; D is ambiguous. Germline CDR1 reads SGHVS; CDR2 reads FQNEAQ. The V end lost 5 bases, the J end lost 3 bases, and 8 bases lay between the germline ends. The CDR3 contains 13 residues. The CDR3 DNA is TGTGCCAGCAGCCCCAACAGCTACAATGAGCAGTTCTTC. It encodes CASSPNSYNEQFF. Based on the CDR3 plus reference TRBV7-8 and TRBJ2-1, the full variable domain is GAGVSQSPRYKVAKRGQDVALRCDPISGHVSLFWYQQALGQGPEFLTYFQNEAQLDKSGLPSDRFFAERPEGSVSTLKIQRTQQEDSAVYLCASSPNSYNEQFFGPGTRLTVL.

This chain connects TRBV7-8 to TRBJ2-3; tentative D call: TRBD2 (5 bases). The V gene's germline CDR1 is SGHVS and CDR2 FQNEAQ. Trimming left V 5 bases short and J 0 bases short, with 6 bases between. The CDR3 consists of 13 residues. CDR3 sequence reads: CASSTGSTDTQYF. DNA for the CDR3: TGTGCCAGCAGCACGGGAAGCACAGATACGCAGTATTTT.

This clonotype was seen at least ten times. CDR3 region: CASSLLYEQFF. In nucleotides, the CDR3 is TGTGCCAGCAGCTTGTTGTATGAGCAGTTCTTC. V usage is TRBV5-5 and J usage is TRBJ2-1; D gene ambiguous. The germline gives CDR1 SGHKS, CDR2 YYEKEE (reference sequence). The CDR3 runs to 11 residues. V dropped 1 base and J dropped 8 bases, with 4 bases sitting between them.

This clonotype was seen repeatedly, ten times or more. The chain has TRBV5-5 and TRBJ1-2; maybe TRBD1 (6 bases). The CDR3 has 14 amino acids. The V and J ends lost 3 bases and 4 bases respectively, with 13 bases between them. The V gene's germline CDR1 is SGHKS and CDR2 YYEKEE (reference sequence). The CDR3 sequence: CASSSVTGSYGYTF. The DNA for the CDR3 is TGTGCCAGCAGCTCGGTTACAGGGTCCTATGGCTACACCTTC.

This clonotype was counted ten times or more. The chain recombines TRBV7-2 with TRBJ1-6; weak D call: TRBD1 (6 bases). The V end was cut by 5 bases, the J end by 8 bases, with 16 bases between. CDR3 length: 15 amino acids. Germline CDR1 reads SGHTA; CDR2 reads FQGNSA. CDR3 protein: CASSANRVGDSPLHF. The CDR3 nucleotides read TGTGCCAGCAGCGCAAACAGGGTTGGGGATTCACCCCTCCACTTT.

This clonotype showed up many times. V and J are TRBV20-1 and TRBJ2-1; 7 bases map to TRBD2. Trimming cost V 3 bases and J 0 bases; bases outside gene matches: 5. Germline CDR1 reads DFQATT; CDR2 reads SNEGSKA (reference sequence). The length of the CDR3 is 15 residues. Here the CDR3 DNA reads TGCAGTGCTAGTCAGCGGGGCCCCTCCTACAATGAGCAGTTCTTC. Amino acid sequence: CSASQRGPSYNEQFF.

At least ten counts were recorded for this clonotype. The chain uses TRBV12-3 or TRBV12-4 and TRBJ2-3; 7 nucleotides agree with TRBD2. The CDR3 contains 14 residues. The V gene end was trimmed by 4 bases and the J gene end by 5 bases; junction bases not matched to a gene: 6. CDR3 bases: TGTGCCAGCAGTTGGACTAGTTCGGGAGATACGCAGTATTTT. It specifies CASSWTSSGDTQYF.